This TCR beta chain was observed in a study of beta chain features in type 1 diabetes (dated by TCRdb to the late 2010s). About the study as a whole: Mean age, gender distribution, total cell number and subset yield did not differ between patients and healthy donors. A total of under 140,000,000 sorted cells were examined across all samples, and the number of cells per subset was strongly correlated with RNA yield. In the study, recently diagnosed type 1 diabetes patients and matched healthy donors were compared on the TCRB repertoires of their sorted circulating CD4+ T cell subsets. Whereas all 28 donors provided naive and central memory subsets, regulatory and stem cell-like memory subsets were isolated from just 8 patients and about eight healthy donors. Points the paper makes about the study in general: Type 1 diabetes patients showed a moderate but significant shortening of TCRB CDR3 length in all four CD4+ subsets. Because the HLA sub-analyses included only small numbers of individuals, any influence of HLA type on TCRB rearrangement was left unresolved. Naive, central memory and regulatory TCRB repertoires appeared to be more alike among patients than among healthy donors. Shorter templates might have been favored by PCR, but patient and control samples were amplified and corrected together, so both groups would have been affected equally by any skew. Sequencing cDNA rather than genomic DNA could over-represent highly expressing activated cells, although activation and CD3 levels did not differ between groups. Patients with type 1 diabetes made fewer insertions and deleted more nucleotides at VDJ recombination sites, implying thymic rearrangement abnormalities.

Turning to this clone: It lacks a known antigen. Base qualities are not recorded, but no much larger clone differs from it by a single base.

The CDR3 runs 12 amino acids, cysteine and phenylalanine included. Only the CDR3 DNA is retained, 36 bases long and in frame from the first base. CDR1 and CDR2, looked up from the germline V gene, are SGHRS and YFSETQ. A distance of 6 bases separates the germline ends of V and J, which lose 2 bases and 3 bases respectively. The entire amount of isolated RNA was reverse transcribed using the High Capacity cDNA Reverse Transcription Kit, so the sequenced TCRB transcripts were expressed ones. Deep immunoSEQ sequencing was applied to naive, central memory and regulatory T cell samples, giving an average of about 3.8 million total reads per sample. Sorted cells were lysed in RLT buffer and RNA was extracted with DNase-treated RNeasy Micro or Mini kits, depending on cell number. To prevent cross-contamination, each cell subset was processed individually, whereas patient and healthy donor samples were processed jointly. TCRB sequences were amplified from cDNA with the immunoSEQ multiplex PCR, producing 87-bp fragments spanning the CDR3 region. Amplicons were sequenced on the Illumina HiSeq platform. From the authors' description of their analysis: PCR bias was corrected computationally using synthetic template baselines, and reads within Hamming distance 2 were collapsed, with unmergeable singletons discarded. Reads were aligned against IMGT to assign V, D and J genes, CDR3 length and insertions or deletions at six rearrangement sites. Clonotype counts were normalized to sorted cell number within each subset before computing true diversity and Gini coefficients with the tcR R package. The overlap coefficient, calculated on TCRB nucleotide sequences, was used to measure repertoire sharing. TCRdb limited this immuneACCESS table to in-frame rearrangements with V and J called. A share of clones is missing; checked studies link under half to unresolved V genes, and the rest is unexplained. The DNA gave D and trimming, while V, J and clone size come from that table. A total of about 240,000 clones appear in this sample, around a quarter of them only once. The ten largest make up around 4% of the sample.

Each donor gave one peripheral blood draw, roughly 110 mL on average, collected into heparinised tubes. Naive, central memory, regulatory and stem cell-like memory CD4+ T cells were sorted on a BD FACSAria II using a panel including CD45RO, CCR7, CD25, CD127, CD95 and CD27. All sorted populations exceeded 95% purity. PBMCs were isolated immediately by Lymphoprep density gradient centrifugation and stained directly without culture. To minimize batch effects, samples were stained and sorted in pairs, one healthy donor with one patient per experiment. The source of this sequence is a man younger than 40 in good health. The sequence is built from TRBV5-1 and TRBJ2-7; the D gene cannot be resolved reliably. The sequencing input was central memory CD4+ T cells from blood. Here the CDR3 is given as CASSLYNYEQYF. The sequence in DNA is TGCGCCAGCAGCTTATATAACTACGAGCAGTACTTC.